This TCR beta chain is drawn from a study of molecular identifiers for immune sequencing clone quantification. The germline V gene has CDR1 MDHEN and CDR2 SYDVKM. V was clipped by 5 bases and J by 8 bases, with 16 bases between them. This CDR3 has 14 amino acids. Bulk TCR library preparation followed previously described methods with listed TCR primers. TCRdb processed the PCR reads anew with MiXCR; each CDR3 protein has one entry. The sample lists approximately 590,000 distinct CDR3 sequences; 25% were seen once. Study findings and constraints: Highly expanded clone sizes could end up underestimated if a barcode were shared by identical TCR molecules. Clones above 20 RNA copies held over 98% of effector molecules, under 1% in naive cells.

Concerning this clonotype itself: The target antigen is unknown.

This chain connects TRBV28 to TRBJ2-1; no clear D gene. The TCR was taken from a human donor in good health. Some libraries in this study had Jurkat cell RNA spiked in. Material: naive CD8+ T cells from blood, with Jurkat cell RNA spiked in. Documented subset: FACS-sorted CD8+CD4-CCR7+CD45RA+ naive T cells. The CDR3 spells CASSVLGATDEQFF. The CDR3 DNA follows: TGTGCCAGCAGTGTCCTCGGAGCTACTGATGAGCAGTTCTTC.